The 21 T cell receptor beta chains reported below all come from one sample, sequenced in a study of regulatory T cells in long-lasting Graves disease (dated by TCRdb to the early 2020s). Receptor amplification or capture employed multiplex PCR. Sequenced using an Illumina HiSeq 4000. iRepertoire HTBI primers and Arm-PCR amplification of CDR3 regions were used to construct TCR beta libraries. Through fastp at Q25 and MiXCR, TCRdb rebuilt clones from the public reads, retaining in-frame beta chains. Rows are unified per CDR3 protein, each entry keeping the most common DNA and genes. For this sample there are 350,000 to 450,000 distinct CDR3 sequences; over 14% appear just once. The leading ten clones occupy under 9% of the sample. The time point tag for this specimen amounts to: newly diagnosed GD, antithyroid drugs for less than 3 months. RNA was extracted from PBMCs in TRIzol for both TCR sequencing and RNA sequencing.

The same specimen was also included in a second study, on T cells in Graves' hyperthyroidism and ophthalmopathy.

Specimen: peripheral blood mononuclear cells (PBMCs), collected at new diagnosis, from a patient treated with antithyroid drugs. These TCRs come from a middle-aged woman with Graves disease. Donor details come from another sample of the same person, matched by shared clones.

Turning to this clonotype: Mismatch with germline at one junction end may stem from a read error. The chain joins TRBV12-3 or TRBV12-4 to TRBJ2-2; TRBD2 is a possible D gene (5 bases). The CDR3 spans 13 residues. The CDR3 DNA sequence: TGTGCCAGCAGTTTATATAACACCGGGGAGCTGCTTTTT. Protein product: CASSLYNTGELLF.

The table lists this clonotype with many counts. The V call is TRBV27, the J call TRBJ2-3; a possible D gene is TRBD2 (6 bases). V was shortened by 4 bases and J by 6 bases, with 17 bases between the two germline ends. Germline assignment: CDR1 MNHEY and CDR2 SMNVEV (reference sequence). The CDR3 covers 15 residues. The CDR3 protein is CASSSINHGGDTQYF. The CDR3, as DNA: TGTGCCAGCAGTTCGATCAACCACGGAGGGGATACGCAGTATTTT.

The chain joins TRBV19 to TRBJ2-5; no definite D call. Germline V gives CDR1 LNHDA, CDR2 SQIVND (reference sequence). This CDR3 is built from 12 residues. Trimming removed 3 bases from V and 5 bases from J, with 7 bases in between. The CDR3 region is CASSMSRETQYF. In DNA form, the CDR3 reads TGTGCCAGTAGTATGAGCAGGGAGACCCAGTACTTC.

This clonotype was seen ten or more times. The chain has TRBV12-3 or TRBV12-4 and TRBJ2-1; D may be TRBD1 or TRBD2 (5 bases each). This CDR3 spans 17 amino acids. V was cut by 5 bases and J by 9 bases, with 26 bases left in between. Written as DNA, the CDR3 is TGTGCCAGCAGTATTGGGACGGTGGTACCCTGGTTGGGTGAGCAGTTCTTC. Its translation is CASSIGTVVPWLGEQFF.

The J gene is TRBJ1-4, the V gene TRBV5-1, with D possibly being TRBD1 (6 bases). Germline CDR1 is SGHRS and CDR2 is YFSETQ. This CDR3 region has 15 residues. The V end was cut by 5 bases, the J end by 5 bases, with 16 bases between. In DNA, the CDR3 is TGCGCCAGCAGTATTGGGAACAGGGACAATGAAAAACTGTTTTTT. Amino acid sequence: CASSIGNRDNEKLFF.

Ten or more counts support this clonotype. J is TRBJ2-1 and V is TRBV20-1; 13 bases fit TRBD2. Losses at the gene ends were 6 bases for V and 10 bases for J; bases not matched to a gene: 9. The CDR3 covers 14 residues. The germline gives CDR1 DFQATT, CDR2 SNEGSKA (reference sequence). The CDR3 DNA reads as TGCAGTGCCACCCACCCGGGACTAGCGGGGGAGCAGTTCTTC. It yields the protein CSATHPGLAGEQFF.

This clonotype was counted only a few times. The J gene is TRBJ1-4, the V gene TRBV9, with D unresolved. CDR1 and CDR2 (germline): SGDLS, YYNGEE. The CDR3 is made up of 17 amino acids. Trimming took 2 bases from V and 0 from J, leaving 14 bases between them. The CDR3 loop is CASSVFPDSATNEKLFF. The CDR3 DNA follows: TGTGCCAGCAGCGTTTTCCCCGATTCAGCAACTAATGAAAAACTGTTTTTT.

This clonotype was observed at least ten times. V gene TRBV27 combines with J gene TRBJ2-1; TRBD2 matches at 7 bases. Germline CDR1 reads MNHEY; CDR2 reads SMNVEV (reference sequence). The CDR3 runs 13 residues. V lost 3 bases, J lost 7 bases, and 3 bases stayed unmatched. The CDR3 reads CASSLGGINEQFF. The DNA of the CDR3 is TGTGCCAGCAGTTTGGGAGGGATTAATGAGCAGTTCTTC.

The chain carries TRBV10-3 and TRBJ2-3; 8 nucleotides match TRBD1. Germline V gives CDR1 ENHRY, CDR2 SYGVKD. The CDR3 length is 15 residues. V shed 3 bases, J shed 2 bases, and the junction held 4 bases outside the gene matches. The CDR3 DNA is TGTGCCATCAGTGATGGGACAGGCGTCACAGATACGCAGTATTTT. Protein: CAISDGTGVTDTQYF.

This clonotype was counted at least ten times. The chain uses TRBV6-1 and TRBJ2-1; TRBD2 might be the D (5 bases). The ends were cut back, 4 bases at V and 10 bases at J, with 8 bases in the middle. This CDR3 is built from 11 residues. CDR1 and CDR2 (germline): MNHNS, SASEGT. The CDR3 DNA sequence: TGTGCCAGCAGTGGACTACCAGAGCAGTTCTTC. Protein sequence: CASSGLPEQFF.

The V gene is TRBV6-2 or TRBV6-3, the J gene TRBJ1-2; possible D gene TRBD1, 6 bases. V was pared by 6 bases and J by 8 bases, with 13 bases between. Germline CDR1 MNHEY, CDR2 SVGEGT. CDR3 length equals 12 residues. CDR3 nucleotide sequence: TGTGCCAGCAGGACAGGCCCTAGGGGCTACACCTTC. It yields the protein CASRTGPRGYTF.

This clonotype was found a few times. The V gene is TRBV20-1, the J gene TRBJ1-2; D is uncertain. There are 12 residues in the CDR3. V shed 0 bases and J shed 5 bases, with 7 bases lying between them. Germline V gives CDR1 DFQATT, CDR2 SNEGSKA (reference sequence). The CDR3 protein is CSARDPDYGYTF. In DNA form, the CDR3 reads TGCAGTGCTAGAGACCCAGATTATGGCTACACCTTC.

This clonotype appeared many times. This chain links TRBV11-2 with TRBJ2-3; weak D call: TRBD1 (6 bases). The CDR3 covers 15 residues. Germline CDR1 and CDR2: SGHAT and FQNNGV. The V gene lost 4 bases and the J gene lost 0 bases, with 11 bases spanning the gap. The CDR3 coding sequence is TGTGCCAGCAGCTATGGACAGACTAGCACAGATACGCAGTATTTT. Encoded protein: CASSYGQTSTDTQYF. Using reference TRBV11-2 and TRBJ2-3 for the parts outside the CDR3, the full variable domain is EAGVAQSPRYKIIEKRQSVAFWCNPISGHATLYWYQQILGQGPKLLIQFQNNGVVDDSQLPKDRFSAERLKGVDSTLKIQPAKLEDSAVYLCASSYGQTSTDTQYFGPGTRLTVL.

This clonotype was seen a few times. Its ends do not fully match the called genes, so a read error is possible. This CDR3 reads CASSFDITGELFF. The CDR3 DNA reads TGTGCTAGCAGCTTCGACATCACCGGGGAGCTGTTTTTT. This chain connects TRBV7-7 to TRBJ2-2; the D is unclear. The germline V gene encodes CDR1 SSHAT and CDR2 FNYEAQ (reference sequence). This CDR3 region has 13 residues.

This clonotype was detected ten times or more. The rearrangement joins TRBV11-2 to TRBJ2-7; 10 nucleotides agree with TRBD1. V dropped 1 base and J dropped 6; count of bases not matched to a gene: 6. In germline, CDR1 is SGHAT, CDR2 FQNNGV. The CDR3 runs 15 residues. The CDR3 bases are TGTGCCAGCAGCTTAGGGGACCGGGACAGGGGCGAGCAGTACTTC. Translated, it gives CASSLGDRDRGEQYF.

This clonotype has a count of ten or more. This CDR3 reads CSARQGGYNEQFF. The CDR3 region has the DNA TGCAGTGCTAGACAGGGAGGGTACAATGAGCAGTTCTTC. The chain recombines TRBV20-1 with TRBJ2-1; 7 nucleotides match TRBD2. CDR3 length: 13 amino acids. Trimming at V came to 2 bases and at J to 4 bases, leaving 2 bases not matched to a gene. Looked up from germline, CDR1 is DFQATT and CDR2 is SNEGSKA (reference sequence).

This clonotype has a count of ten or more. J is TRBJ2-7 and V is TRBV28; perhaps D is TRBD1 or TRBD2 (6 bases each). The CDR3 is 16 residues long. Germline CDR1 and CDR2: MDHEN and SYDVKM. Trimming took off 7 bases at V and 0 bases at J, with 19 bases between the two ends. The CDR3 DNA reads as TGTGCCAGCACCTACTTGGGGGGCTTGAGCTCCTACGAGCAGTACTTC. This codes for CASTYLGGLSSYEQYF.

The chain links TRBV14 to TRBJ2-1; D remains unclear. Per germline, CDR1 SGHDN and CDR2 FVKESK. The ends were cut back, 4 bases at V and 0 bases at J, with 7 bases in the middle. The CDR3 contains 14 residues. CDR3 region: CASSLDFSYNEQFF. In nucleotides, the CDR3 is TGTGCCAGCAGCCTCGACTTCTCCTACAATGAGCAGTTCTTC.

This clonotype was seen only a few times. CDR3: CASSPGTIGHEGYNEQFF. For the CDR3, the DNA is TGTGCCAGCAGCCCCGGGACTATCGGGCACGAAGGGTACAATGAGCAGTTCTTC. The V and J genes are TRBV12-3 or TRBV12-4 and TRBJ2-1; 7 bases are a match to TRBD2. The CDR3 is 18 residues long. J was trimmed by 4 bases and V by 6 bases; bases with no gene match: 18.

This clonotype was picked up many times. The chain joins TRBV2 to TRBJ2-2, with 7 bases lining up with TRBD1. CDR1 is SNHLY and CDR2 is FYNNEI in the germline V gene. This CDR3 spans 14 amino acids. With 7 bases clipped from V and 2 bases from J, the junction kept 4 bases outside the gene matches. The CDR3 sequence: CASKTGANTGELFF. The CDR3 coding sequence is TGTGCCAGCAAAACAGGGGCAAACACCGGGGAGCTGTTTTTT. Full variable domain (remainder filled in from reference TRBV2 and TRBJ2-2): EPEVTQTPSHQVTQMGQEVILRCVPISNHLYFYWYRQILGQKVEFLVSFYNNEISEKSEIFDDQFSVERPDGSNFTLKIRSTKLEDSAMYFCASKTGANTGELFFGEGSRLTVL.

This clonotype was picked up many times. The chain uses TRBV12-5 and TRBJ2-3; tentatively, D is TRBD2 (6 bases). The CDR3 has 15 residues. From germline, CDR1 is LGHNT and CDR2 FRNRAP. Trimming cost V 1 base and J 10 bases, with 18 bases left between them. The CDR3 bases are TGTGCTAGTGGTTTGGCGGGAGAGGGTCTGGGTCCGCAGTATTTT. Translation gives CASGLAGEGLGPQYF.